This T cell receptor beta chain was captured by sequencing in a study of shared clonotypes between healthy human individuals. V dropped 4 bases and J dropped 0 bases, with 9 bases sitting between them. CDR3 length equals 15 residues. Germline CDR1 ENHRY, CDR2 SYGVKD. This clone was counted a single time. Generated by immunoSEQ multiplex PCR, the TCRdb table keeps only in-frame clones and is missing some. Of 2 million to 2.5 million clones in the sample, about 94% are singletons; the top ten hold 0.1% to 0.15%. The sample consisted of naive CD4+ T cells sorted from blood. Subset of the sample: CD45RA+ positively selected. The receptor comes from a man aged 18-30 years in good health. This rearrangement joins TRBV10-3 to TRBJ2-2, with a weak D call TRBD1 (5 bases). The CDR3 loop reads CAISVKGTNTGELFF. The CDR3 coding sequence is TGTGCCATCAGTGTCAAGGGGACGAACACCGGGGAGCTGTTTTTT.